The 30 T cell receptor beta chains below come from one sample, sequenced in a study of chemoradiotherapy in HPV16-positive cancers. Method: immunoSEQ multiplex PCR; TCRdb's copy keeps in-frame clones and lacks some. The sample yields 23,000 or so clones, more than 85% seen once. This sample comprised blood, obtained from a patient who underwent chemoradiotherapy. Source of these receptors: a human donor with HPV-associated anogenital cancer.

This clone was observed a single time. J is TRBJ2-7 and V is TRBV23-1; 8 bases fit TRBD1. TRBV23-1 is noted as an ORF with a role that remains uncertain. Losses at the gene ends were 0 bases for V and 9 bases for J; bases not matched to a gene: 22. The CDR3 is 19 residues long. CDR3 sequence reads: CASSQSKAGGEGPRAVQYF. The CDR3 bases are TGCGCCAGCAGTCAATCTAAAGCAGGGGGCGAGGGACCTCGCGCTGTGCAGTACTTC.

V gene TRBV7-2 combines with J gene TRBJ2-7; D might be TRBD1 or TRBD2, each matching 5 bases. Deletions cut 1 base from V and 5 bases from J, with 12 bases between. CDR3 length: 14 amino acids. Germline V CDR1 and CDR2: SGHTA, FQGNSA. CDR3 amino acids: CASSLGGSVDEQYF. The CDR3 DNA is TGTGCCAGCAGCTTAGGGGGGTCCGTTGACGAGCAGTACTTC.

This chain connects TRBV6-4 to TRBJ2-3; D is uncertain. Germline V gives CDR1 MRHNA, CDR2 SNTAGT. This CDR3 region has 13 residues. Deletions cut 6 bases from V and 3 bases from J, with 10 bases between. The CDR3, as DNA: TGTGCCAGCAGCCCCAAAGAGACAGATACGCAGTATTTT. This translates into CASSPKETDTQYF.

This rearrangement joins TRBV19 to TRBJ2-1, with 13 bases fitting TRBD2. Per germline, CDR1 LNHDA and CDR2 SQIVND (reference sequence). The CDR3 loop spans 16 amino acids. V dropped 3 bases and J dropped 8; count of bases not matched to a gene: 7. CDR3 amino acids: CASSILLAGGHDEQFF. The CDR3 DNA reads as TGTGCCAGTAGTATCCTACTAGCGGGGGGGCATGATGAGCAGTTCTTC.

The genes are TRBV5-4 and TRBJ2-7; 7 nucleotides line up with TRBD2. The germline gives CDR1 SGHNT, CDR2 YYREEE (reference sequence). This CDR3 comprises 15 residues. V gave up 0 bases and J gave up 1 base; unmatched junction bases: 4. CDR3 DNA: TGTGCCAGCAGCTTGGGCGGGACTACTTCCTACGAGCAGTACTTC. It translates to CASSLGGTTSYEQYF. The full variable domain, its missing parts supplied by reference TRBV5-4 and TRBJ2-7, is ETGVTQSPTHLIKTRGQQVTLRCSSQSGHNTVSWYQQALGQGPQFIFQYYREEENGRGNFPPRFSGLQFPNYSSELNVNALELDDSALYLCASSLGGTTSYEQYFGPGTRLTVT.

The V call is TRBV4-3, the J call TRBJ2-3, with D possibly called TRBD1 or TRBD2 (5 bases each). V was pared by 0 bases and J by 5 bases, with 12 bases between. Germline loops: CDR1 LGHNA, CDR2 YSLEER. The CDR3 runs 15 residues. Written as DNA, the CDR3 is TGCGCCAGCAGCCAAGATTACCCGAGGGGAGATACGCAGTATTTT. This gives the protein CASSQDYPRGDTQYF.

The genes are TRBV7-9 and TRBJ2-4; D is possibly TRBD2 (5 bases). V lost 0 bases to trimming and J lost 8 bases, with 11 bases between them. The CDR3 is 14 amino acids. Germline CDR1 and CDR2: SEHNR and FQNEAQ (reference sequence). The CDR3, as DNA: TGTGCCAGCAGCTTAGCTAGCCCGCGGGACATTCAGTACTTC. Translating gives CASSLASPRDIQYF.

The CDR3 nucleotides are TGTGCCAGCAGCTTAGAGCGGGGGGGCTGGGAGACCCAGTACTTC. Its translation is CASSLERGGWETQYF. The chain carries TRBV7-2 and TRBJ2-5; TRBD2 matches at 10 bases. V trimming: 1 base; J trimming: 5 bases; junction bases outside the gene matches: 4. Germline CDR1 is SGHTA and CDR2 is FQGNSA. This CDR3 comprises 15 residues.

The rearrangement links TRBV2 to TRBJ2-3; a weak D match, TRBD2 (5 bases). Trimming removed 4 bases at V and 1 base at J, with 12 bases between. The CDR3 extends over 15 amino acids. Germline values: CDR1 SNHLY, CDR2 FYNNEI. The CDR3 DNA sequence: TGTGCCAGCAGTGTAGCGCGGGTAGGCACAGATACGCAGTATTTT. Translation: CASSVARVGTDTQYF.

CDR3 in DNA: TGTGCCAGTAGTATGGGGGACAGGGGGCTTGAAAAACTGTTTTTT. Its protein is CASSMGDRGLEKLFF. The V and J genes are TRBV19 and TRBJ1-4; 12 bases align to TRBD1. Germline V gene sequence: CDR1 LNHDA, CDR2 SQIVND (reference sequence). The CDR3 length is 15 residues. Trimming removed 3 bases from V and 7 bases from J; junction bases left unmatched: 3.

The chain combines TRBV9 with TRBJ2-3; 9 bases are shared with TRBD2. The CDR3 has 14 residues. V dropped 7 bases and J dropped 6; count of bases not matched to a gene: 9. Germline CDR1 is SGDLS and CDR2 is YYNGEE. The CDR3 here is CASGGGVAWDTQYF. For the CDR3, the DNA is TGTGCCAGCGGCGGGGGGGTCGCGTGGGATACGCAGTATTTT.

The rearrangement links TRBV2 to TRBJ2-5, with D hard to call. CDR1 and CDR2 from the germline V gene are SNHLY and FYNNEI. CDR3 length equals 12 residues. Trimming shortened V by 4 bases and J by 5 bases, and 8 bases separated the two germline ends. The CDR3 DNA reads TGTGCCAGCAGTGTGTCCTCGGAGACCCAGTACTTC. Translated: CASSVSSETQYF.

The chain combines TRBV30 with TRBJ1-1; D unresolved. V was clipped by 2 bases and J by 5 bases, with 12 bases between them. Germline V gives CDR1 GTSNPN, CDR2 SVGIG (reference sequence). CDR3 length: 13 residues. The CDR3 bases are TGTGCCTGGAGTCCCGGGAGGAGGACTGAAGCTTTCTTT. This codes for CAWSPGRRTEAFF.

The J gene is TRBJ2-7, the V gene TRBV9; the match to TRBD1 covers 7 bases. Germline CDR1 and CDR2: SGDLS and YYNGEE. This CDR3 region has 14 residues. After removal of 0 bases from V and 5 bases from J, the junction contained 5 bases not matched to a gene. CDR3 sequence reads: CASSVADRSHEQYF. The CDR3 DNA is TGTGCCAGCAGCGTAGCGGACAGGTCTCACGAGCAGTACTTC. Combining the CDR3 with reference TRBV9 and TRBJ2-7 gives the whole variable domain DSGVTQTPKHLITATGQRVTLRCSPRSGDLSVYWYQQSLDQGLQFLIQYYNGEERAKGNILERFSAQQFPDLHSELNLSSLELGDSALYFCASSVADRSHEQYFGPGTRLTVT.

This clone has a handful of counts. The chain couples TRBV7-2 to TRBJ2-6, with TRBD2 matching 8 bases. The V and J ends lost 11 bases and 2 bases, in that order; junction bases with no gene match: 8. The CDR3 runs to 15 residues. Per the germline V gene, CDR1 is SGHTA and CDR2 is FQGNSA. The CDR3 region is CADAGGSAGANVLTF. DNA for the CDR3: TGTGCCGATGCGGGGGGTAGTGCTGGGGCCAACGTCCTGACTTTC. The variable domain in full, completed from reference TRBV7-2 and TRBJ2-6, reads GAGVSQSPSNKVTEKGKDVELRCDPISGHTALYWYRQSLGQGLEFLIYFQGNSAPDKSGLPSDRFSAERTGGSVSTLTIQRTQQEDSAVYLCADAGGSAGANVLTFGAGSRLTVL.

V is TRBV5-4 and J is TRBJ2-3, with 10 nucleotides matching TRBD2. Trimming cost V 0 bases and J 5 bases; bases outside gene matches: 12. CDR1 and CDR2 from the germline V gene are SGHNT and YYREEE (reference sequence). CDR3 length: 18 residues. The CDR3 region is CASSLDLQAGGPEDTQYF. CDR3 in DNA: TGTGCCAGCAGCTTGGACCTTCAAGCGGGAGGGCCGGAAGATACGCAGTATTTT.

The rearrangement joins TRBV27 to TRBJ1-5; 8 nucleotides match TRBD1. Trimming removed 6 bases from V and 6 bases from J; junction bases left unmatched: 4. The CDR3 is 13 amino acids. CDR1 is MNHEY and CDR2 is SMNVEV in the germline V gene (reference sequence). The CDR3 DNA reads TGTGCCAGCAGGGGACAGGTAGGTCAGCCCCAGCATTTT. It translates to CASRGQVGQPQHF.

This sequence joins TRBV6-1 and TRBJ2-1; D unresolved. Germline loops: CDR1 MNHNS, CDR2 SASEGT. V lost 3 bases and J lost 8, with 8 bases in between. The CDR3 extends over 12 amino acids. CDR3 sequence: CASSDSWDEQFF. The DNA of the CDR3 is TGTGCCAGCAGTGATAGCTGGGATGAGCAGTTCTTC.

The chain links TRBV5-6 to TRBJ1-3; no reliable D call. Germline-derived CDR1 and CDR2 are SGHDT and YYEEEE. This CDR3 has 17 amino acids. V was trimmed by 2 bases and J by 4 bases, leaving 19 bases between them. CDR3 residues: CASSFRGMVRSGNTIYF. For the CDR3, the DNA is TGTGCCAGCAGCTTCAGAGGGATGGTCCGATCCGGAAACACCATATATTTT.

Of note for this clone: The DNA is omitted, as the CDR3 cannot be located on it reliably, and the CDR3 follows TCRdb's listing. The CDR3 protein is CASSSYFGNEQYF. The J gene is TRBJ2-7, the V gene TRBV5-5. The CDR3 sequence runs 13 residues, both termini included. Germline loops: CDR1 SGHKS, CDR2 YYEKEE (reference sequence).

The chain uses TRBV7-2 and TRBJ2-1; 8 bases are a match to TRBD1. V gave up 5 bases and J gave up 4 bases; unmatched junction bases: 10. The germline V gene encodes CDR1 SGHTA and CDR2 FQGNSA. The CDR3 length is 16 residues. CDR3 protein: CASSVTGASAYNEQFF. The CDR3 nucleotides read TGTGCCAGCAGCGTGACAGGGGCTAGCGCTTACAATGAGCAGTTCTTC.

This clone ranks as medium-sized. V gene TRBV28 combines with J gene TRBJ2-1, with 7 bases that match TRBD1. The CDR3 extends over 14 amino acids. The germline V gene encodes CDR1 MDHEN and CDR2 SYDVKM. Unmatched junction bases numbered 6, after V lost 6 bases and J lost 4 bases. The CDR3 DNA reads as TGTGCCAGCAGCATGGGGACAGATTACAATGAGCAGTTCTTC. Its protein is CASSMGTDYNEQFF.

V is TRBV6-5 and J is TRBJ1-6, with D possibly being TRBD1 (6 bases). Between the trimmed V and J ends, which lost 4 bases and 4 bases, there was a span of 14 bases. This CDR3 has 16 residues. The V gene's germline CDR1 is MNHEY and CDR2 SVGAGI. Here the CDR3 DNA reads TGTGCCAGCAGTTCTCGAGGGACACAGTATAATTCACCCCTCCACTTT. This gives the protein CASSSRGTQYNSPLHF.

This clone was picked up a small number of times. CDR3 sequence (DNA): TGTGCCAGCAGTGAAATACTAGCGGGGGGGCCAGATACGCAGTATTTT. Translating gives CASSEILAGGPDTQYF. V is TRBV6-1 and J is TRBJ2-3, with 13 positions matching TRBD2. Trimming at V came to 2 bases and at J to 4 bases, leaving 3 bases not matched to a gene. The germline V gene encodes CDR1 MNHNS and CDR2 SASEGT. The CDR3 loop spans 16 amino acids.

V gene TRBV4-1 combines with J gene TRBJ2-7, with D possibly being TRBD2 (5 bases). CDR3 length equals 12 residues. From germline, CDR1 is MGHRA and CDR2 YSYEKL. Trimming removed 0 bases from V and 7 bases from J, with 7 bases in between. In nucleotides, the CDR3 is TGCGCCAGCAGCCAAGACCGAGGGGAGCAGTACTTC. As protein: CASSQDRGEQYF.

The rearrangement uses TRBV5-1 and TRBJ2-3; TRBD2 matches 14 bases. There are 18 residues in the CDR3. In germline, CDR1 is SGHRS, CDR2 YFSETQ. V gave up 5 bases and J gave up 3 bases; unmatched junction bases: 11. The DNA of the CDR3 is TGCGCCAGCAGAGCCGGGACTAGCGGGAGACTTGAGACAGATACGCAGTATTTT. Protein: CASRAGTSGRLETDTQYF.

CDR3 sequence reads: CASSGGSTNYGYTF. CDR3 nucleotides: TGTGCCAGTTCGGGGGGATCTACTAACTATGGCTACACCTTC. This rearrangement joins TRBV19 to TRBJ1-2; a weak D match, TRBD1 (5 bases). Germline V gives CDR1 LNHDA, CDR2 SQIVND (reference sequence). This CDR3 region has 14 residues. With 8 bases removed from V and 0 bases from J, the gap between germline ends came to 13 bases.

The chain couples TRBV10-3 to TRBJ1-1; D gene ambiguous. The germline CDR1 and CDR2 sequences are ENHRY and SYGVKD. Trimming took 4 bases from V and 4 from J, leaving 13 bases between them. The CDR3 is 14 amino acids. CDR3 protein: CAISGAAAGTEAFF. The CDR3 DNA is TGTGCCATCAGTGGGGCGGCCGCAGGCACTGAAGCTTTCTTT.

The chain has TRBV10-3 and TRBJ2-1; the D is unclear. CDR1 ENHRY and CDR2 SYGVKD come from the germline V gene. Trimming shortened V by 0 bases and J by 7 bases, and 4 bases separated the two germline ends. CDR3 length: 12 residues. The CDR3: CAISESENEQFF. CDR3 DNA sequence: TGTGCCATCAGTGAGTCTGAAAATGAGCAGTTCTTC.

V is TRBV19 and J is TRBJ1-5; D possibly corresponds to TRBD1 (6 bases). Trimming pared 7 bases from V and 2 bases from J, leaving 12 bases between. The germline CDR1 and CDR2 sequences are LNHDA and SQIVND (reference sequence). There are 14 residues in the CDR3. The CDR3 DNA follows: TGTGCCAGTAAGGAGGGGGGAGGCAATCAGCCCCAGCATTTT. It encodes CASKEGGGNQPQHF.